This T cell receptor beta chain originates from a study of blood T cell repertoires in COVID-19. Whole-study context: Nucleic acid was either cDNA or gDNA, and it came from T cells, B-cell-depleted T cells, or PBMCs.

A single count supports this clone. The CDR3 totals 15 residues. After removal of 4 bases from V and 4 bases from J, the junction contained 6 bases not matched to a gene. Germline V gene lookup returns CDR1 SGHTA and CDR2 FQGTGA. This table comes from immunoSEQ multiplex PCR, and its TCRdb copy is limited to in-frame clones, with some not included. The table lists a few hundred thousand clones, roughly four fifths of them singletons, with around a tenth in the top ten. Participant age was about 18 to 89 years, and participants resided in fewer than 25 US areas. Participants' reported clinical history set cohort assignment. For recovered donors of Cohort 3, there were two negative PCRs, clearance, or symptom resolution.

This sequence was found in a man between 35 and 55 years old who had recovered from COVID-19. The chain combines TRBV7-3 with TRBJ2-3; TRBD1 aligns across 9 bases. The sequencing sample was made of PBMCs or T cells enriched from blood (not recorded which). The CDR3 DNA sequence: TGTGCCAGCAGCTCACAGGGGGCGCGGGCAGATACGCAGTATTTT. Translating gives CASSSQGARADTQYF.